This TCR beta chain was identified in a study of T cells in narcolepsy. For the study at large: Patients with NT1 or NT2 and healthy control donors were enrolled.

Study-wide results and limits: Reportedly, autoreactive clonotypes were serially detected in patients' blood but not controls'. Comparing one patient's CSF and blood CD4+ clonotypes highlighted HCRT- and TRIB2-specific autoreactive clonotypes. Some memory CD4+ repertoires had no autoreactive clone sequences.

Here immunoSEQ multiplex PCR was the method, and the copy in TCRdb shows in-frame clones only, minus some. In the table there are 12,000 or so clones, over 90% of which are singletons. Details on this clone: The antigen is undetermined.

The CDR3 length is 14 residues. The ends were cut back, 3 bases at V and 0 bases at J, with 6 bases in the middle. Germline V gives CDR1 GTSNPN, CDR2 SVGIG (reference sequence). V and J are TRBV30 and TRBJ2-6; D is unresolved. The clonotype was recovered from a human donor with narcolepsy. What was sequenced was CD45RA- memory CD4+ T cells from PBMCs. The CDR3: CAWSVYSGANVLTF. The CDR3 DNA is TGTGCCTGGAGCGTGTACTCTGGGGCCAACGTCCTGACTTTC.